One sample yielded the 14 T cell receptor beta chains listed below, sequenced in a study of blood T cell repertoires in COVID-19. Here immunoSEQ multiplex PCR was the method, and the copy in TCRdb shows in-frame clones only, minus some. The table shows 78,000 or so clones, with about four fifths occurring only once. The sample taken for sequencing was peripheral blood. The origin of the receptors is a human donor in a cohort sampled during active COVID-19.

This chain joins TRBV30 and TRBJ2-1; unclear D gene. V dropped 3 bases and J dropped 4 bases, with 7 bases sitting between them. The germline V gene encodes CDR1 GTSNPN and CDR2 SVGIG (reference sequence). The CDR3 loop spans 12 amino acids. The CDR3 spells CAWRSRYNEQFF. CDR3 nucleotides: TGTGCCTGGAGGTCTCGTTACAATGAGCAGTTCTTC.

This clone was counted a few times. This sequence joins TRBV6-2 or TRBV6-3 and TRBJ2-7; the D gene is possibly TRBD2 (5 bases). V gave up 2 bases and J gave up 2 bases, with 7 bases separating them. The CDR3 is 13 amino acids. Germline CDR1 reads MNHEY; CDR2 reads SVGEGT. Here the CDR3 DNA reads TGTGCCAGCAGTTACCAACTAGCCTACGAGCAGTACTTC. Protein: CASSYQLAYEQYF.

The CDR3 bases are TGTGCCAGCAAAGGCCCCGGGATGCGCGGTTCACCCCTCCACTTT. Translated: CASKGPGMRGSPLHF. The J gene is TRBJ1-6, the V gene TRBV6-6, with unresolved D. Trimming left V 7 bases short and J 9 bases short, with 19 bases between. The CDR3 is made up of 15 amino acids. Looked up from germline, CDR1 is MNHNY and CDR2 is SVGAGI (reference sequence).

The J gene is TRBJ2-5, the V gene TRBV5-1, with D maybe TRBD2 (6 bases). The CDR3 runs 14 residues. CDR1 and CDR2 from the germline V gene are SGHRS and YFSETQ. The germline V and J ends were trimmed by 0 bases and 5 bases, with 11 bases remaining between them. In nucleotides, the CDR3 is TGCGCCAGCAGCTTGGCCGCGGGGAGGGAGACCCAGTACTTC. As protein: CASSLAAGRETQYF.

The chain carries TRBV4-2 and TRBJ2-3; D may be TRBD1 (5 bases). Trimming removed 4 bases from V and 2 bases from J, with 10 bases in between. The CDR3 consists of 14 residues. Germline CDR1 reads LGHNA; CDR2 reads YNFKEQ. The CDR3 bases are TGTGCCAGCAGCCTGAGACAGACCACAGATACGCAGTATTTT. Amino acid sequence: CASSLRQTTDTQYF.

This clone turned up a few times. The chain employs TRBV3-1 (or the pseudogene TRBV3-2) and TRBJ1-1, with TRBD1 matching over 7 bases. The CDR3 contains 14 residues. V lost 5 bases to trimming and J lost 1 base; unmatched junction nucleotides: 4. CDR1 and CDR2 (germline): LGHDT, YNNKEL (reference sequence). CDR3 coding DNA: TGTGCCAGCAGCTCGGGACAGCCGAACACTGAAGCTTTCTTT. Translation: CASSSGQPNTEAFF.

This clone has more than one count but fewer than ten. CDR3 region: CASSIPDRRGELFF. The CDR3 DNA reads TGTGCCAGTAGTATCCCGGACAGGAGAGGGGAGCTGTTTTTT. This chain joins TRBV19 and TRBJ2-2, with 7 bases lining up with TRBD1. CDR3 length: 14 amino acids. The germline V gene has CDR1 LNHDA and CDR2 SQIVND (reference sequence). V was pared by 3 bases and J by 8 bases, with 6 bases of the junction left unmatched.

The V call is TRBV5-1, the J call TRBJ2-5; 9 bases map to TRBD2. J gave up 4 bases and V 4 bases, and 20 bases lay outside the gene matches. CDR3 length equals 19 residues. CDR1 is SGHRS and CDR2 is YFSETQ in the germline V gene. The CDR3 here is CASSPEGFSGSPVGETQYF. CDR3 nucleotides: TGCGCCAGCAGCCCGGAGGGGTTTAGCGGGAGCCCCGTGGGAGAGACCCAGTACTTC.

The chain recombines TRBV18 with TRBJ1-6; tentative D call: TRBD1 (6 bases). The CDR3 runs to 16 residues. Trimming pared 6 bases from V and 4 bases from J, leaving 16 bases between. CDR1 is KGHSH and CDR2 is LQKENI in the germline V gene. The CDR3 region is CASSPDSTSYNSPLHF. CDR3 nucleotides: TGTGCCAGCTCCCCGGACAGTACATCGTATAATTCACCCCTCCACTTT.

This clone has a single count. The chain employs TRBV19 and TRBJ1-4; TRBD1 matches at 11 bases. This CDR3 is 18 amino acids long. The germline V gene encodes CDR1 LNHDA and CDR2 SQIVND (reference sequence). Losses at the gene ends were 10 bases for V and 0 bases for J; bases not matched to a gene: 13. CDR3 coding DNA: TGTGCCACCAAGGACAGGGGGCGGACCCTAACAACTAATGAAAAACTGTTTTTT. Protein sequence: CATKDRGRTLTTNEKLFF.

This rearrangement joins TRBV5-6 to TRBJ2-1, with 8 bases lining up with TRBD1. This CDR3 region has 15 residues. CDR1 SGHDT and CDR2 YYEEEE come from the germline V gene. V was clipped by 3 bases and J by 5 bases; unmatched bases: 7. The CDR3 sequence is CASSSTGGSDNEQFF. CDR3 sequence (DNA): TGTGCCAGCAGCTCTACAGGGGGGAGTGACAATGAGCAGTTCTTC.

The J gene is TRBJ1-3, the V gene TRBV6-5; D may be TRBD1 (6 bases). Germline CDR1 is MNHEY and CDR2 is SVGAGI. With 6 bases removed from V and 14 bases from J, the gap between germline ends came to 17 bases. This CDR3 has 12 residues. The CDR3 DNA follows: TGTGCCAGCAGCCGTACAGGGACCGGGTTATATTTT. Translation gives CASSRTGTGLYF.

The rearrangement uses TRBV28 and TRBJ2-5; tentatively, D is TRBD2 (5 bases). The CDR3 is 16 residues long. V was shortened by 5 bases and J by 4 bases, with 20 bases between the two germline ends. Germline loops: CDR1 MDHEN, CDR2 SYDVKM. CDR3 bases: TGTGCCAGCAGTCCCCCCCCGGCCCAGGCGGGAGAGACCCAGTACTTC. Translated, it gives CASSPPPAQAGETQYF.

V is TRBV5-1 and J is TRBJ2-4; 10 bases are a match to TRBD1. The CDR3 runs 14 residues. Per the germline V gene, CDR1 is SGHRS and CDR2 is YFSETQ. The V segment lost 4 bases and the J segment 7 bases; nucleotides outside the gene matches: 5. This CDR3 reads CASSQKTGGNIQYF. The CDR3 region has the DNA TGCGCCAGCAGCCAGAAGACAGGGGGCAACATTCAGTACTTC.